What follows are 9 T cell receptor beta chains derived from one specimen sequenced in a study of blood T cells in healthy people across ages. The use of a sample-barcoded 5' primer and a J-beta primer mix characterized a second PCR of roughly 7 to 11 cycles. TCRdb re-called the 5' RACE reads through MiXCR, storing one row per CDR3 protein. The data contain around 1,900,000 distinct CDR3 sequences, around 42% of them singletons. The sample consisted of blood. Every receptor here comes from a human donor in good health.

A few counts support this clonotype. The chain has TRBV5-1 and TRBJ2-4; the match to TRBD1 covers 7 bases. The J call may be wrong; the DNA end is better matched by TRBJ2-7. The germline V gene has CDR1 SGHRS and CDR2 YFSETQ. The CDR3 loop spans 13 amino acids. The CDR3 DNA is TGCGCCAGCATGAAGGGGGCCAACTACGAGCAGTACTTC. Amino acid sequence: CASMKGANYEQYF.

CDR3 loop: CAISESMGRNDRDPTDTQYF. In nucleotides, the CDR3 is TGTGCCATCAGTGAGTCGATGGGTAGAAACGACAGGGACCCCACAGATACGCAGTATTTT. The chain couples TRBV10-3 to TRBJ2-3; TRBD1 matches 7 bases. With V trimmed by 0 bases and J by 2 bases, 17 bases remained unmatched. Germline CDR1 is ENHRY and CDR2 is SYGVKD. The CDR3 consists of 20 residues.

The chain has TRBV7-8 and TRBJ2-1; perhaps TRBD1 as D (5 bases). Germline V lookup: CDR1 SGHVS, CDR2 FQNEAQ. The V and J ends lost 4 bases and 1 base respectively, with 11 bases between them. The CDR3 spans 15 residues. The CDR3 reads CASSSMRTSYNEQFF. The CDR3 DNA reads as TGTGCCAGCAGCTCAATGAGGACATCCTACAATGAGCAGTTCTTC. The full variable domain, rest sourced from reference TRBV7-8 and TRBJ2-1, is GAGVSQSPRYKVAKRGQDVALRCDPISGHVSLFWYQQALGQGPEFLTYFQNEAQLDKSGLPSDRFFAERPEGSVSTLKIQRTQQEDSAVYLCASSSMRTSYNEQFFGPGTRLTVL.

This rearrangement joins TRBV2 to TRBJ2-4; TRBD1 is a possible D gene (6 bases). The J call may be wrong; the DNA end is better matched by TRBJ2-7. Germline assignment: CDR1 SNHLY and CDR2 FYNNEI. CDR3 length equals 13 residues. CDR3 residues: CASNTGTTYEQYF. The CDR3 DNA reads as TGTGCCAGCAATACAGGGACGACCTACGAGCAGTACTTC.

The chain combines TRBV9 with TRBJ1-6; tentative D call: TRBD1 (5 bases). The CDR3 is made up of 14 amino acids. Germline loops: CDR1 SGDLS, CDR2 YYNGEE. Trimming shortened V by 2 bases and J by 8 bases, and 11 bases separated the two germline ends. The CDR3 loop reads CASSVGGRDSPLHF. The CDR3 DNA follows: TGTGCCAGCAGCGTTGGGGGACGGGATTCACCCCTCCACTTT. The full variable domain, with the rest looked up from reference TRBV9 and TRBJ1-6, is DSGVTQTPKHLITATGQRVTLRCSPRSGDLSVYWYQQSLDQGLQFLIQYYNGEERAKGNILERFSAQQFPDLHSELNLSSLELGDSALYFCASSVGGRDSPLHFGNGTRLTVT.

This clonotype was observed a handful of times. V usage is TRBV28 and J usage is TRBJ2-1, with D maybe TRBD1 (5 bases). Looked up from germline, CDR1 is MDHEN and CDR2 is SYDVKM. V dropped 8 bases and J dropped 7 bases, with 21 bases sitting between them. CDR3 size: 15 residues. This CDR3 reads CASGEQATDKNEQFF. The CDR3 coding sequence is TGTGCCAGCGGGGAACAGGCCACAGACAAAAATGAGCAGTTCTTC.

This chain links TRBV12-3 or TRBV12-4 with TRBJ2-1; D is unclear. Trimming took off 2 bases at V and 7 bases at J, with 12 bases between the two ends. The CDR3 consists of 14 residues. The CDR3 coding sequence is TGTGCCAGCAGTTTAAATTCACGGATAAATGAGCAGTTCTTC. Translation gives CASSLNSRINEQFF.

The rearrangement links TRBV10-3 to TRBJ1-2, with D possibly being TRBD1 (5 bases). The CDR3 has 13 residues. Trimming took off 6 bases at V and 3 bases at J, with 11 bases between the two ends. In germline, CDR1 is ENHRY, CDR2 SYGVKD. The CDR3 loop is CAIRGGTDYGYTF. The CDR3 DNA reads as TGTGCCATCAGGGGGGGGACTGACTATGGCTACACCTTC.

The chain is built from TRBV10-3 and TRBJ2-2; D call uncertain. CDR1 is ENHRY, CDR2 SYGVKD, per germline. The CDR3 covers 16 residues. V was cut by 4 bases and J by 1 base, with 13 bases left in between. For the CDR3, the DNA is TGTGCCATCAGTGGCTTGGATTCCGAGAACACCGGGGAGCTGTTTTTT. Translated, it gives CAISGLDSENTGELFF.